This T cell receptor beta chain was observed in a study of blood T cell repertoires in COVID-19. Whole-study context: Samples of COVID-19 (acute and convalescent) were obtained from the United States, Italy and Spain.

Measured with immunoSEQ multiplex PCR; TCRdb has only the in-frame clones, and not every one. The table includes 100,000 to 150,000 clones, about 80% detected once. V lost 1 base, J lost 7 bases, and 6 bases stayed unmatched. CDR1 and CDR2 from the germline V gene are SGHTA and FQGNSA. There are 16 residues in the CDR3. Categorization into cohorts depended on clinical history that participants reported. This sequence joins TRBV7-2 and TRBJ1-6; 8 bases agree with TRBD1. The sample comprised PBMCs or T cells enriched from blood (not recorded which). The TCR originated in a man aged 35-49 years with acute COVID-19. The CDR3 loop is CASSLGATGANSPLHF. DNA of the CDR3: TGTGCCAGCAGCTTAGGGGCGACAGGGGCGAATTCACCCCTCCACTTT. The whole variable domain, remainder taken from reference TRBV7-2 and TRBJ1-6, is GAGVSQSPSNKVTEKGKDVELRCDPISGHTALYWYRQSLGQGLEFLIYFQGNSAPDKSGLPSDRFSAERTGGSVSTLTIQRTQQEDSAVYLCASSLGATGANSPLHFGNGTRLTVT.